This TCR beta chain was sequenced during a study of blood T cells in healthy people across ages. Through a sample-barcoded 5' primer and a J-beta primer mix, a second PCR was run for about 6 to 12 cycles. TCRdb used MiXCR to reprocess the 5' RACE reads, holding one entry per CDR3 protein. The sample yields 1.5 million to 2 million distinct CDR3 sequences, 49% seen once. This CDR3 is built from 14 residues. V lost 5 bases and J 5 bases, leaving 15 bases between the germline ends. Germline CDR1 is MNHNS and CDR2 is SASEGT. This clonotype has only a few counts. V gene TRBV6-1 combines with J gene TRBJ1-2; D might be TRBD1 (6 bases). The sequenced material came from blood. The clonotype originates from a woman aged 35 to 49 in good health. The CDR3 sequence is CASSSQGSPYGYTF. CDR3 nucleotide sequence: TGTGCCAGCAGTTCACAGGGTTCCCCTTATGGCTACACCTTC.